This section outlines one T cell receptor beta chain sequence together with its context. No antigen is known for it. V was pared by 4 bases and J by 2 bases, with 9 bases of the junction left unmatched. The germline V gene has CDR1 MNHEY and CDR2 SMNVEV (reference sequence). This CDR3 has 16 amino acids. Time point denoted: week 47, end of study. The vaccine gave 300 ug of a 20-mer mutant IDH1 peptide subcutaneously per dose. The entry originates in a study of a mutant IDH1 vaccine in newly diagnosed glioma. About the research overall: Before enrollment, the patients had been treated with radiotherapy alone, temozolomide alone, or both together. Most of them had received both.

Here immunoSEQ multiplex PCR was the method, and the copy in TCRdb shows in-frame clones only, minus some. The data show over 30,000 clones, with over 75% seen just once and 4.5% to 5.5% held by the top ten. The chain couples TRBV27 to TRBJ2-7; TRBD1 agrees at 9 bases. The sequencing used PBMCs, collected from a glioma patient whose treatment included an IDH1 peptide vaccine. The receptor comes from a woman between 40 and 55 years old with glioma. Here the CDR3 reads CASSSPLRQGAYEQYF. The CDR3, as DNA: TGTGCCAGCAGTTCCCCCCTCAGACAGGGGGCCTACGAGCAGTACTTC.